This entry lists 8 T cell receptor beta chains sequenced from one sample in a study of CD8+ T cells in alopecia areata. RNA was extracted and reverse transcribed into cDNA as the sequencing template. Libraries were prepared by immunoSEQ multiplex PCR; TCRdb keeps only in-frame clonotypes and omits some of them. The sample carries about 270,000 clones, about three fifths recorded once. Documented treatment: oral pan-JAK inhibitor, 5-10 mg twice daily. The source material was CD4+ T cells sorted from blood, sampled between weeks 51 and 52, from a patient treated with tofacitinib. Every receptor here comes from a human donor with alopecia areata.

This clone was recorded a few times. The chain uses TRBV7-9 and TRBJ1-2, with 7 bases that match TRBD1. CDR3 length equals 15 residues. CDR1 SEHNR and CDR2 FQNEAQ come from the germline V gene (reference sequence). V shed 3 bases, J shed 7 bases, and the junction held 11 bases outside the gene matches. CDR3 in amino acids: CASSFHDREQGGYTF. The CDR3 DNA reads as TGTGCCAGCAGCTTCCATGACAGGGAACAAGGTGGCTACACCTTC.

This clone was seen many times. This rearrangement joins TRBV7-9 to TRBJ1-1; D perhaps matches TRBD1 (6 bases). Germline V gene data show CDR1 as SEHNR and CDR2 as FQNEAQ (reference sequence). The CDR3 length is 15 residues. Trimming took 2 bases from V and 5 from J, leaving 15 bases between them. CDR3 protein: CASSLPLTGRTEAFF. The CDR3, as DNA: TGTGCCAGCAGCTTACCCCTGACAGGACGGACTGAAGCTTTCTTT.

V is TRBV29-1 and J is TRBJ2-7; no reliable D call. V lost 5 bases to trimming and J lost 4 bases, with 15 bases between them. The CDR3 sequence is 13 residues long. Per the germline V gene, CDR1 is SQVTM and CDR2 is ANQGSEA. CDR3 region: CSVQTRLNYEQYF. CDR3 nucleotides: TGCAGCGTTCAAACTCGACTGAATTACGAGCAGTACTTC.

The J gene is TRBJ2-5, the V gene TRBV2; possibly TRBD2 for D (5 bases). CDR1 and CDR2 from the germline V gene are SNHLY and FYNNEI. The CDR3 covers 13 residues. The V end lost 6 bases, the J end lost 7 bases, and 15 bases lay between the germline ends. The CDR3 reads CASRFADRGTQYF. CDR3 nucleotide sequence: TGTGCCAGCAGGTTCGCCGACCGGGGGACCCAGTACTTC.

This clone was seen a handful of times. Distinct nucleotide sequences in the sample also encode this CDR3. The CDR3 sequence is CAWSVRGETQYF. CDR3 DNA sequence: TGTGCCTGGAGTGTAAGGGGGGAGACCCAGTACTTC. The chain links TRBV30 to TRBJ2-5; the D gene is possibly TRBD1 (6 bases). The germline gives CDR1 GTSNPN, CDR2 SVGIG (reference sequence). The CDR3 runs to 12 residues. Trimming took off 0 bases at V and 5 bases at J, with 7 bases between the two ends.

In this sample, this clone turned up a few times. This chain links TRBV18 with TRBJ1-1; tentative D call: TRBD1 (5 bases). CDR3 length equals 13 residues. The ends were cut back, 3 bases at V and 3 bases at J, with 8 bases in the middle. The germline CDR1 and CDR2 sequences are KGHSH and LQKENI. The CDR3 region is CASSPGVDTEAFF. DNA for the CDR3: TGTGCCAGCTCACCGGGGGTAGACACTGAAGCTTTCTTT. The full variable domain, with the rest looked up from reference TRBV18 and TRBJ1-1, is NAGVMQNPRHLVRRRGQEARLRCSPMKGHSHVYWYRQLPEEGLKFMVYLQKENIIDESGMPKERFSAEFPKEGPSILRIQQVVRGDSAAYFCASSPGVDTEAFFGQGTRLTVV.

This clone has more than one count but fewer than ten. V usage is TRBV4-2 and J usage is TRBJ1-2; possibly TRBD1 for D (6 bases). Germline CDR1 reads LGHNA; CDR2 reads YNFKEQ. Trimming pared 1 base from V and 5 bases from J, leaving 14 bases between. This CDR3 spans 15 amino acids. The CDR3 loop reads CASSQAGDGLYGYTF. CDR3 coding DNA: TGTGCCAGCAGCCAAGCAGGGGACGGGTTATATGGCTACACCTTC.

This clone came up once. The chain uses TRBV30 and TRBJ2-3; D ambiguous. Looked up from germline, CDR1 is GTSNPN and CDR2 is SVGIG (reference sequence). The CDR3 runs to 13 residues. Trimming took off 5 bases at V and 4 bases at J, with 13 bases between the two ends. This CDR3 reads CAWGPRRADTQYF. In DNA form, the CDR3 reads TGTGCCTGGGGACCCCGAAGGGCAGATACGCAGTATTTT.